The 13 T cell receptor beta chains listed next were all sequenced from one sample in a study of T cells in Graves' hyperthyroidism and ophthalmopathy. TCR beta CDR3 sequences were amplified from RNA transcripts. In the first-round RT-PCR of the TCR CDR3, the HTBI primer set was used. TCRdb re-analysed the multiplex PCR reads in MiXCR, keeping a single row per CDR3 protein. This table holds approximately 370,000 distinct CDR3 sequences, 15% found once. Sequenced: blood. The receptors originated from a woman in her twenties or thirties with Graves' hyperthyroidism.

In its sample, this clonotype was seen many times. This sequence joins TRBV28 and TRBJ1-2; possibly TRBD1 for D (5 bases). CDR3 length equals 14 residues. Germline values: CDR1 MDHEN, CDR2 SYDVKM. Trimming stripped 5 bases from V and 2 bases from J, with 12 bases between. CDR3 sequence: CASSREAGNYGYTF. As DNA, the CDR3 is TGTGCCAGCAGTCGAGAGGCAGGGAACTATGGCTACACCTTC.

This clonotype was seen ten or more times. The chain uses TRBV20-1 and TRBJ2-1; the match to TRBD2 covers 13 bases. Trimming took 1 base from V and 4 from J; bases not matched to a gene: 4. The CDR3 runs 16 residues. CDR1 DFQATT and CDR2 SNEGSKA come from the germline V gene (reference sequence). The CDR3 region is CSARGGTSGNYNEQFF. CDR3 DNA sequence: TGCAGTGCTAGAGGTGGGACTAGCGGGAATTACAATGAGCAGTTCTTC.

This clonotype has only a few counts. A much larger clone differs by one base, so this may be a read error. J is TRBJ2-7 and V is TRBV20-1; the match to TRBD2 covers 8 bases. The CDR3 is 11 residues long. The germline gives CDR1 DFQATT, CDR2 SNEGSKA (reference sequence). V shed 2 bases, J shed 6 bases, and the junction held 0 bases outside the gene matches. The CDR3, as DNA: TGCAGTGCTAGACGGGGGGGCGAGCAGTACTTC. This encodes CSARRGGEQYF.

This clonotype occurred many times. V usage is TRBV18 and J usage is TRBJ1-1; D remains ambiguous. Trimming removed 0 bases from V and 0 bases from J, with 5 bases in between. The germline gives CDR1 KGHSH, CDR2 LQKENI. CDR3 length: 14 amino acids. The DNA for the CDR3 is TGTGCCAGCTCACCACCAGGGATGAACACTGAAGCTTTCTTT. It specifies CASSPPGMNTEAFF.

In this sample, this clonotype turned up a few times. The V call is TRBV4-1, the J call TRBJ2-1; TRBD2 matches 7 bases. This CDR3 has 17 residues. CDR1 is MGHRA and CDR2 is YSYEKL in the germline V gene. Unmatched junction bases numbered 12, after V lost 4 bases and J lost 3 bases. The CDR3 DNA follows: TGCGCCAGCAGCCGAGCGCCTAGCGGTGGGGTCTACAATGAGCAGTTCTTC. Its protein product is CASSRAPSGGVYNEQFF.

The chain is built from TRBV4-1 and TRBJ2-7, with a weak D call TRBD2 (6 bases). V was clipped by 4 bases and J by 0 bases, with 16 bases between them. Germline CDR1 MGHRA, CDR2 YSYEKL. CDR3 length equals 16 residues. CDR3 DNA sequence: TGCGCCAGCAGCCGACTGGCGGGGCCGGACTCCTACGAGCAGTACTTC. Encoded protein: CASSRLAGPDSYEQYF.

This clonotype was recorded at least ten times. This chain uses TRBV20-1 with TRBJ2-3, with a tentative D call TRBD2 (6 bases). Trimming cost V 5 bases and J 2 bases, with 17 bases left between them. The CDR3 runs 15 residues. Germline CDR1 DFQATT, CDR2 SNEGSKA (reference sequence). CDR3 DNA: TGCAGTGCTCCTGGGGGAGGTTGGGACACAGATACGCAGTATTTT. Translated, it gives CSAPGGGWDTDTQYF.

This clonotype was detected many times. The chain joins TRBV12-3 or TRBV12-4 to TRBJ2-1; 9 bases line up with TRBD2. The trim removed 6 bases at V and 2 bases at J, leaving 5 bases unmatched. CDR3 length: 15 residues. The CDR3 loop is CASRLAGSPYNEQFF. CDR3 DNA: TGTGCCAGCAGACTAGCGGGCAGCCCCTACAATGAGCAGTTCTTC.

This clonotype was seen many times. V is TRBV28 and J is TRBJ1-5; D is possibly TRBD1 (6 bases). V gave up 6 bases and J gave up 3 bases, with 9 bases separating them. Germline V gives CDR1 MDHEN, CDR2 SYDVKM. The CDR3 covers 13 residues. CDR3 amino acids: CASRQGFNQPQHF. CDR3 in DNA: TGTGCCAGCAGGCAGGGGTTCAATCAGCCCCAGCATTTT.

The V call is TRBV5-1, the J call TRBJ1-1; 7 bases agree with TRBD1. The germline V gene has CDR1 SGHRS and CDR2 YFSETQ. J gave up 8 bases and V 0 bases, and 10 bases lay outside the gene matches. CDR3 length equals 15 residues. The CDR3 region has the DNA TGCGCCAGCAGCTTGGGGGGGACAGCCCCAATGGAAGCTTTCTTT. It codes for CASSLGGTAPMEAFF. The variable domain in full, completed from reference TRBV5-1 and TRBJ1-1, reads KAGVTQTPRYLIKTRGQQVTLSCSPISGHRSVSWYQQTPGQGLQFLFEYFSETQRNKGNFPGRFSGRQFSNSRSEMNVSTLELGDSALYLCASSLGGTAPMEAFFGQGTRLTVV.

The chain is built from TRBV2 and TRBJ2-7; D remains ambiguous. CDR1 is SNHLY, CDR2 FYNNEI, per germline. Deletions cut 4 bases from V and 0 bases from J, with 7 bases between. The CDR3 spans 13 residues. CDR3 sequence: CASSARFSYEQYF. DNA for the CDR3: TGTGCCAGCAGTGCTAGGTTCTCCTACGAGCAGTACTTC.

This clonotype has ten or more counts. J is TRBJ2-4 and V is TRBV7-9; TRBD1 agrees at 8 bases. This CDR3 has 16 amino acids. With 0 bases clipped from V and 2 bases from J, the junction kept 3 bases outside the gene matches. The germline gives CDR1 SEHNR, CDR2 FQNEAQ (reference sequence). The CDR3 nucleotides read TGTGCCAGCAGCTTAGCGGACAGGGACACCAAAAACATTCAGTACTTC. Translated, it gives CASSLADRDTKNIQYF.

This clonotype has a count of ten or more. This chain connects TRBV10-1 to TRBJ2-7, with D perhaps given as TRBD1 or TRBD2 (5 bases each). This CDR3 contains 13 residues. Trimming pared 3 bases from V and 6 bases from J, leaving 12 bases between. The germline CDR1 and CDR2 sequences are WNHNN and SYGVQD (reference sequence). CDR3 sequence: CASSDGRDREQYF. In DNA form, the CDR3 reads TGCGCCAGCAGTGATGGCAGGGACCGCGAGCAGTACTTC.